This TCR beta chain comes out of a study of cytomegalovirus exposure and HLA in healthy donors. Study-wide points: 87-base-pair reads could not separate some V segments, including TRBV6-2 and TRBV6-3.

Unrecorded immune exposures were likely, despite nominal health at sampling. V was clipped by 7 bases and J by 9 bases; unmatched bases: 11. CDR1 MNHNY and CDR2 SVGAGI come from the germline V gene (reference sequence). The CDR3 sequence is 13 residues long. The PCR contained 60 Vbeta and 13 Jbeta primers. TCRdb keeps only in-frame clones here, not all; method: immunoSEQ multiplex PCR. The sample has about 190,000 clones, approximately 80% seen once. Turning to this clone: What it binds is unknown.

The TCR was taken from a male donor in good health and CMV-seronegative. This rearrangement joins TRBV6-6 to TRBJ2-7; 8 bases align to TRBD1. The sample consisted of PBMCs. The CDR3 nucleotides read TGTGCCAGCACCACCTGGACAGGGTTTTCGCAGTACTTC. Its translation: CASTTWTGFSQYF.